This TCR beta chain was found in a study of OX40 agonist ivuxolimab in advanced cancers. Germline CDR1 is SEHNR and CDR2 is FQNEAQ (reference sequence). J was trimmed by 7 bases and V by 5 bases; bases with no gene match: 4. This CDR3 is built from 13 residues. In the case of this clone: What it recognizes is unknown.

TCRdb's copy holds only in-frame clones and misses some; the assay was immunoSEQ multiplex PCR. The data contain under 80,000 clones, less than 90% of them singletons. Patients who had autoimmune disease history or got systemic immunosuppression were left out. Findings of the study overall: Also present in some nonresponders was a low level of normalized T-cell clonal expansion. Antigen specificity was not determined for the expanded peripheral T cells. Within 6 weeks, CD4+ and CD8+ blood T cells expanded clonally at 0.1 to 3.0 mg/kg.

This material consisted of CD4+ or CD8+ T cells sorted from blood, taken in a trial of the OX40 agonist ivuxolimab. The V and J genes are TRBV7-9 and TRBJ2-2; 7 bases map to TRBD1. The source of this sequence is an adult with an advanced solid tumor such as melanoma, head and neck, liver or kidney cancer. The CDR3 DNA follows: TGTGCCAGCAGCACAGGGGCGGACGGGGAGCTGTTTTTT. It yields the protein CASSTGADGELFF.